Listed below are T cell receptor beta chains from one sample, sequenced in a study of blood T cells in healthy people across ages. TCRdb re-called the 5' RACE reads through MiXCR, storing one row per CDR3 protein. The sample contains approximately 760,000 distinct CDR3 sequences, around 25% of which appear only once. These data are also associated with another study on T cells of mothers and their children.

The sequenced material came from blood. The receptors originated from a boy between 10 and 17 years old in good health. CDR3s include the opening cysteine and the closing phenylalanine or tryptophan. D genes are given only for firm matches. Expanded clones are given a class, and other clones once, few, many or no size at all.

D gene: -; clone size: -; J gene: TRBJ1-2; V gene: TRBV6-6; CDR3 protein: CASRLSGYTF; CDR3 DNA: TGTGCCAGCAGATTGTCGGGCTACACCTTC
D gene: -; clone size: -; J gene: TRBJ2-6; V gene: TRBV28; CDR3 protein: CASRYRDGQSGANVLTF; CDR3 DNA: TGTGCCAGCAGATATCGGGACGGACAGTCTGGGGCCAACGTCCTGACTTTC
D gene: -; clone size: -; J gene: TRBJ1-2; V gene: TRBV6-2/TRBV6-3; CDR3 protein: CASSRINYGYTF; CDR3 DNA: TGTGCCAGCAGTCGTATCAACTATGGCTACACCTTC
D gene: TRBD2; clone size: -; J gene: TRBJ2-3; V gene: TRBV7-9; CDR3 protein: CACSTGTSGTDTQYF; CDR3 DNA: TGTGCCTGCAGCACCGGGACTAGCGGCACAGATACGCAGTATTTT
D gene: TRBD1; clone size: few; J gene: TRBJ1-2; V gene: TRBV12-3/TRBV12-4; CDR3 protein: CASSGQGPGYTF; CDR3 DNA: TGTGCCAGCAGTGGACAGGGTCCCGGCTACACCTTC
D gene: -; clone size: few; J gene: TRBJ2-7; V gene: TRBV3-1; CDR3 protein: CASSQDLGSGSREQYF; CDR3 DNA: TGTGCCAGCAGCCAAGATCTAGGGTCAGGGTCGAGAGAGCAGTACTTC
D gene: -; clone size: few; J gene: TRBJ2-5; V gene: TRBV12-5; CDR3 protein: CASGLYIWGVQETQYF; CDR3 DNA: TGTGCTAGTGGTTTGTATATTTGGGGAGTACAAGAGACCCAGTACTTC
D gene: -; clone size: -; J gene: TRBJ1-6; V gene: TRBV12-3/TRBV12-4; CDR3 protein: CASTKLGSGYNSPLHF; CDR3 DNA: TGTGCCAGCACCAAACTAGGCAGTGGGTATAATTCACCCCTCCACTTT
D gene: -; clone size: -; J gene: TRBJ1-2; V gene: TRBV12-3/TRBV12-4; CDR3 protein: CASSVGRGPYGYTF; CDR3 DNA: TGTGCCAGCAGTGTGGGCAGGGGCCCATATGGCTACACCTTC
D gene: -; clone size: -; J gene: TRBJ1-4; V gene: TRBV6-1; CDR3 protein: CASSEPGRATNEKLFF; CDR3 DNA: TGTGCCAGCTCCGAACCTGGCCGGGCAACTAATGAAAAACTGTTTTTT
D gene: TRBD1; clone size: -; J gene: TRBJ1-2; V gene: TRBV5-1; CDR3 protein: CASSRDRAEDYGYTF; CDR3 DNA: TGCGCCAGCAGCAGGGACAGGGCGGAGGACTATGGCTATACCTTC
D gene: -; clone size: few; J gene: TRBJ2-5; V gene: TRBV11-2; CDR3 protein: CASSWDGGNQETQYF; CDR3 DNA: TGTGCCAGCAGCTGGGATGGGGGGAACCAAGAGACCCAGTACTTC
D gene: TRBD2; clone size: -; J gene: TRBJ2-1; V gene: TRBV7-8; CDR3 protein: CASSLDTGLASSYNEQFF; CDR3 DNA: TGTGCCAGCAGCTTAGATACGGGACTAGCGTCCTCCTACAATGAGCAGTTCTTC
D gene: TRBD1; clone size: few; J gene: TRBJ2-4; V gene: TRBV29-1; CDR3 protein: CSIWDSTENIQYF; CDR3 DNA: TGCAGCATCTGGGACAGTACGGAAAACATTCAGTACTTC
D gene: -; clone size: -; J gene: TRBJ2-1; V gene: TRBV7-9; CDR3 protein: CASSLSPGGRPPNEQFF; CDR3 DNA: TGTGCCAGCAGTCTATCACCCGGGGGGCGCCCACCCAATGAGCAGTTCTTC
D gene: -; clone size: -; J gene: TRBJ2-1; V gene: TRBV29-1; CDR3 protein: CSAARATPYNEQFF; CDR3 DNA: TGCAGCGCCGCCCGAGCGACCCCCTACAATGAGCAGTTCTTC
D gene: TRBD2; clone size: -; J gene: TRBJ2-1; V gene: TRBV29-1; CDR3 protein: CSVEAGGLLYSNEQFF; CDR3 DNA: TGCAGCGTTGAGGCGGGAGGGCTTTTGTATAGTAATGAGCAGTTCTTC
D gene: -; clone size: many; J gene: TRBJ2-1; V gene: TRBV2; CDR3 protein: CASSDGPYNEQFF; CDR3 DNA: TGTGCCAGCAGTGACGGTCCCTACAATGAGCAGTTCTTC
D gene: -; clone size: few; J gene: TRBJ1-2; V gene: TRBV20-1; CDR3 protein: CSASGGGQVGGYTF; CDR3 DNA: TGCAGTGCTAGTGGGGGGGGCCAGGTCGGTGGCTACACCTTC
D gene: TRBD2; clone size: -; J gene: TRBJ2-7; V gene: TRBV4-1; CDR3 protein: CASSRLAGEFHEQYF; CDR3 DNA: TGCGCCAGCAGCCGTCTAGCGGGAGAGTTCCACGAGCAGTACTTC
D gene: -; clone size: -; J gene: TRBJ2-1; V gene: TRBV7-3; CDR3 protein: CASSLMVDDGEQFF; CDR3 DNA: TGTGCCAGCAGCTTAATGGTGGACGATGGTGAGCAGTTCTTC
D gene: TRBD2; clone size: -; J gene: TRBJ2-3; V gene: TRBV15; CDR3 protein: CATSRQPGLTLDTQYF; CDR3 DNA: TGTGCCACCAGCAGACAACCGGGACTAACCCTAGATACGCAGTATTTT
D gene: -; clone size: -; J gene: TRBJ2-5; V gene: TRBV20-1; CDR3 protein: CSLDLEGTQYF; CDR3 DNA: TGCAGTCTCGATCTAGAAGGGACCCAGTACTTC
D gene: TRBD2; clone size: few; J gene: TRBJ2-5; V gene: TRBV20-1; CDR3 protein: CSAQRGSGPQETQYF; CDR3 DNA: TGCAGTGCCCAGAGGGGTAGCGGGCCTCAAGAGACCCAGTACTTC
D gene: TRBD1; clone size: many; J gene: TRBJ1-6; V gene: TRBV28; CDR3 protein: CASSLRMTGAGSPLHF; CDR3 DNA: TGTGCCAGCAGTTTAAGAATGACAGGGGCTGGATCACCCCTCCACTTT
D gene: -; clone size: -; J gene: TRBJ1-1; V gene: TRBV11-1; CDR3 protein: CASSLRGFKNTEAFF; CDR3 DNA: TGTGCCAGCAGCTTACGGGGGTTTAAGAACACTGAAGCTTTCTTT
D gene: TRBD2; clone size: few; J gene: TRBJ2-5; V gene: TRBV7-2; CDR3 protein: CASSFPGSGRKKETQYF; CDR3 DNA: TGTGCCAGCAGCTTCCCAGGTAGCGGGAGGAAAAAAGAGACCCAGTACTTC
D gene: TRBD2; clone size: -; J gene: TRBJ2-1; V gene: TRBV27; CDR3 protein: CASSSGLAGSNEQFF; CDR3 DNA: TGTGCCAGCAGTTCAGGACTAGCGGGAAGTAATGAGCAGTTCTTC
D gene: TRBD1; clone size: few; J gene: TRBJ2-7; V gene: TRBV25-1; CDR3 protein: CASSYRTGGYEQYF; CDR3 DNA: TGTGCCAGCAGTTACAGGACAGGGGGCTACGAGCAGTACTTC
D gene: TRBD1; clone size: few; J gene: TRBJ2-7; V gene: TRBV10-3; CDR3 protein: CAMRTGGEQYF; CDR3 DNA: TGTGCCATGCGGACAGGGGGCGAGCAGTACTTC
D gene: -; clone size: -; J gene: TRBJ1-5; V gene: TRBV6-5; CDR3 protein: CASSFREGIQPQHF; CDR3 DNA: TGTGCCAGCAGTTTCAGGGAAGGGATTCAGCCCCAGCATTTT
D gene: -; clone size: few; J gene: TRBJ2-7; V gene: TRBV18; CDR3 protein: CASSPSAGVEDEQYF; CDR3 DNA: TGTGCCAGCTCACCTTCCGCAGGGGTCGAGGACGAGCAGTACTTC
D gene: TRBD1; clone size: -; J gene: TRBJ2-7; V gene: TRBV5-1; CDR3 protein: CASSLAGTGIPYEQYF; CDR3 DNA: TGCGCCAGCAGCTTGGCCGGGACAGGGATACCCTACGAGCAGTACTTC
D gene: -; clone size: -; J gene: TRBJ2-6; V gene: TRBV21-1; CDR3 protein: CASSNPGTGAGANVLTF; CDR3 DNA: TGTGCCAGCAGCAACCCCGGGACAGGGGCTGGGGCCAACGTCCTGACTTTC
D gene: TRBD2; clone size: -; J gene: TRBJ2-5; V gene: TRBV11-2; CDR3 protein: CASSLISIAGAGETQYF; CDR3 DNA: TGTGCCAGCAGCTTAATCTCGATAGCGGGGGCAGGGGAGACCCAGTACTTC
D gene: TRBD1; clone size: -; J gene: TRBJ2-3; V gene: TRBV12-3/TRBV12-4; CDR3 protein: CASSWDRGLSQVAQYF; CDR3 DNA: TGTGCCAGCAGTTGGGACAGGGGGCTCTCCCAGGTTGCGCAGTATTTT
D gene: TRBD2; clone size: few; J gene: TRBJ2-5; V gene: TRBV29-1; CDR3 protein: CSVELAGARSWETQYF; CDR3 DNA: TGCAGCGTTGAATTGGCGGGAGCCCGATCCTGGGAGACCCAGTACTTC
D gene: TRBD2; clone size: -; J gene: TRBJ2-5; V gene: TRBV20-1; CDR3 protein: CSASPSGRGETQYF; CDR3 DNA: TGCAGTGCTAGTCCTAGCGGTCGGGGAGAGACCCAGTACTTC
D gene: TRBD1; clone size: -; J gene: TRBJ1-2; V gene: TRBV6-5; CDR3 protein: CASSFSRDQTGPYGYTF; CDR3 DNA: TGTGCCAGCAGTTTTAGTAGGGACCAGACAGGGCCCTATGGCTACACCTTC
D gene: TRBD1; clone size: -; J gene: TRBJ2-5; V gene: TRBV20-1; CDR3 protein: CSAPTGGQETQYF; CDR3 DNA: TGCAGTGCTCCGACAGGGGGCCAAGAGACCCAGTACTTC
D gene: -; clone size: -; J gene: TRBJ2-7; V gene: TRBV6-1; CDR3 protein: CAGRQGGGYEQYF; CDR3 DNA: TGTGCCGGAAGACAGGGAGGGGGGTACGAGCAGTACTTC
D gene: -; clone size: -; J gene: TRBJ1-2; V gene: TRBV5-1; CDR3 protein: CASSLEREGANYGYTF; CDR3 DNA: TGCGCCAGCAGCTTGGAGCGCGAGGGAGCTAACTATGGCTACACCTTC
D gene: -; clone size: -; J gene: TRBJ1-2; V gene: TRBV20-1; CDR3 protein: CSARQGPLASYGYTF; CDR3 DNA: TGCAGTGCTAGACAAGGGCCGCTCGCCTCCTATGGCTACACCTTC
D gene: -; clone size: few; J gene: TRBJ2-5; V gene: TRBV25-1; CDR3 protein: CASSQFGEQYF; CDR3 DNA: TGTGCCAGCAGTCAATTCGGGGAGCAGTACTTC
D gene: TRBD2; clone size: few; J gene: TRBJ2-7; V gene: TRBV7-9; CDR3 protein: CASSQPSGPYEQYF; CDR3 DNA: TGTGCCAGCAGCCAACCTAGCGGGCCCTACGAGCAGTACTTC
D gene: -; clone size: -; J gene: TRBJ2-5; V gene: TRBV6-5; CDR3 protein: CASSYSEDSQETQYF; CDR3 DNA: TGTGCCAGCAGTTACTCGGAGGACAGCCAAGAGACCCAGTACTTC